The clone carrying this T cell receptor beta chain showed up just a few times. What it recognizes is unknown. Via MiXCR, TCRdb re-called the 5' RACE reads, giving one row per CDR3 protein. Here the sample spans about 150,000 distinct CDR3 sequences, about 25% being singletons. This sample was taken from a study of T-cell memory formation after mild COVID-19. Study summary: The TCR clusters were mostly specific to one donor. Study outcomes and limitations: Some SARS-CoV-2-responding clones were already detected in memory before infection.

CDR3 length: 17 residues. In germline, CDR1 is SGHRS, CDR2 YFSETQ. V gave up 5 bases and J gave up 1 base, with 19 bases separating them. This receptor was obtained from an adult woman who had mild COVID-19 (a few samples of this study predate the infection). Cell type and time point are not known. The sequenced material came from PBMCs or a T cell subset sorted from them (not recorded which). J is TRBJ2-1 and V is TRBV5-1; no clear D gene. CDR3 sequence: CASSVGANSVSYNEQFF. In DNA form, the CDR3 reads TGCGCCAGCAGTGTTGGAGCTAACTCAGTATCCTACAATGAGCAGTTCTTC. The full variable domain, with the rest looked up from reference TRBV5-1 and TRBJ2-1, is KAGVTQTPRYLIKTRGQQVTLSCSPISGHRSVSWYQQTPGQGLQFLFEYFSETQRNKGNFPGRFSGRQFSNSRSEMNVSTLELGDSALYLCASSVGANSVSYNEQFFGPGTRLTVL.